This T cell receptor beta chain was sequenced for a study of T cells in Graves' hyperthyroidism and ophthalmopathy. Ophthalmopathy patients showed a Clinical Activity Score of at least 3, NOSPECS grade of at least 4 and duration under 3 months. An approximately 10 ml volume of fresh peripheral blood provided the PBMCs. This CDR3 comprises 15 residues. Trimming took 4 bases from V and 4 from J, leaving 16 bases between them. Germline CDR1 reads MNHEY; CDR2 reads SMNVEV (reference sequence). There were TCR beta CDR3 regions amplified from RNA transcripts. Researchers ran a first-round RT-PCR on the TCR CDR3 using the HTBI primer set. TCRdb reprocessed the multiplex PCR reads with MiXCR, giving one entry per CDR3 protein. This table holds 530,000 or so distinct CDR3 sequences, roughly 24% found once.

The specimen sequenced was blood. This sequence joins TRBV27 and TRBJ1-2; D gene ambiguous. The clonotype was recovered from a woman in her twenties or thirties with Graves' ophthalmopathy. The DNA of the CDR3 is TGTGCCAGCAGTTGGGCTCGGTCTTCGTTCTATGGCTACACCTTC. Translating it yields CASSWARSSFYGYTF.